Sequencing of this TCR beta chain was carried out in a study of identical twins listed by TCRdb under 2016. For context, the study as a whole: TCR alpha and beta repertoires from monozygotic twins, unrelated adults of various ages and cord blood were deep-sequenced to test whether fetal clonotypes persist. Replicate twin experiments were performed at different times using different library preparation protocols to rule out contamination.

Points the paper makes about the study in general: Abundant cord blood beta clonotypes carried fewer insertions; young adult naive repertoires showed a weaker similar trend, while memory repertoires showed none. Compared with coincidental sharing between unrelated individuals, out-of-frame TCR alpha sequences shared between twins had an excess of sequences with low generation probability. Zero-insertion analyses could be partly confounded by invariant T cells such as MAIT and iNKT, although diverse VJ usage argued against such confounding for most clonotypes. Excess twin sharing in beta out-of-frame sequences was weaker because fewer shared sequences lowered the signal-to-noise ratio. In monozygotic twins, out-of-frame TCR alpha sharing was systematically underestimated by recombination models, although the models agreed with sharing between unrelated individuals. Because the same donors could not be followed over many years, conclusions were based on cross-sectional statistical analysis.

V is shortened by 0 bases, J by 5 bases, and the region joining them spans 18 bases. The CDR3 numbers 16 residues from cysteine through phenylalanine. This entry keeps only the CDR3 DNA: 48 bases, framed from base 1. Reading the germline V gene gives CDR1 SGHRS and CDR2 YFSETQ. Library generation was performed with 5' RACE. Sequencer: Illumina HiSeq 2000. Template switching added a universal primer binding site, and the final cDNA carried a unique molecular identifier that allowed TCR cDNA molecules to be counted accurately. Specific primers in the conserved constant-segment region were used to synthesize first-strand cDNA for the TCR alpha and beta chains. To control for contamination, every cDNA library carried two barcodes: a SMART-Mk sample barcode plus Illumina barcodes. TruSeq adapter sequences and Illumina sample barcodes were added in two successive PCR steps. Sequencing of the TCR alpha and beta cDNA libraries was done on the Illumina HiSeq platform using custom primers. Concerning the study's data processing: Unique molecular identifiers were extracted from raw reads with MiGEC, and CDR3 positions were determined with MiXCR. For each individual, recombination models were inferred using an EM algorithm with the repgenHMM and IGoR tools. The analysis of shared clonotypes was done with the tcR package in R, with sharing normalized by the product of cloneset sizes. To study raw recombination free of thymic and clonal selection effects, out-of-frame nonproductive sequences were analyzed. The public reads were quality trimmed at Q25 with fastp and then assembled into clones with MiXCR by TCRdb, keeping productive beta chains. A single entry per CDR3 protein holds the most common genes and DNA from its merged rows. The V and J calls reflect TCRdb's pipeline rather than the authors' work. The sample profile shows 690,000 or so distinct CDR3 sequences; more than 6.5% of them were found once. Clones ranked in the top ten supply roughly 0.9% of the sample.

Every donor in the study was a healthy Caucasian. The twin cohort comprised three pairs of female monozygotic twins, all aged roughly 18 to 30 years. Peripheral blood mononuclear cells were used as the source from which RNA for TCR libraries was isolated. Details on this clonotype: Its antigen is currently not known. No much larger clone exists at a distance of one base, and base qualities are not known.

These data were likewise used in another study, on yellow fever vaccine responses in identical twins. In that second paper, the authors write: The authors reported that the T cell response to vaccination in identical twins appeared partly convergent and partly personalized. In identical twins, the study followed T cell clones that responded to the vaccine with precision.

Recombination connected TRBV5-1 to TRBJ2-7; the D element might be TRBD1 or TRBD2, as each aligns at 7 bases. The origin of this receptor is a woman between 18 and 29 years old in good health. The sequenced sample was PBMCs. The nucleotide sequence reads as follows: TGCGCCAGCAGCTTGGATTGGGGCAGGGGGAGGGACGAGCAGTACTTC. It encodes CASSLDWGRGRDEQYF.